A selection of T cell receptor beta chains follows, all from one sample in a study of blood T cell repertoires in COVID-19. Using immunoSEQ multiplex PCR, the repertoire was profiled, and TCRdb retains in-frame clones only, with some absent. The sample lists under 200,000 clones, 85% to 90% occurring once. Sequencing was done on a sample of peripheral blood. These receptors were taken from a man between 18 and 29 years old with acute or convalescent COVID-19. CDR3s include the opening cysteine and the closing phenylalanine or tryptophan. A D gene is named only where the DNA matches it firmly. Clone size is not always given. Where it is, it says once, few, many or a class for expanded clones.

v_call: TRBV7-2
d_call: TRBD1
j_call: TRBJ2-3
cdr3_length: 15
clone_size: once
cdr3_nt: TGTGCCAGCAGCGATCTGGGACAGTCCACAGATACGCAGTATTTT
cdr3_aa: CASSDLGQSTDTQYF

v_call: TRBV23-1
d_call: NA
j_call: TRBJ1-1
cdr3_length: 17
clone_size: NA
cdr3_nt: TGCGCCAGCAGTCAATCGAGGGGACGCGGGGTCTCTGCTGAAGCTTTCTTT
cdr3_aa: CASSQSRGRGVSAEAFF

v_call: TRBV28
d_call: TRBD1
j_call: TRBJ1-1
cdr3_length: 16
clone_size: NA
cdr3_nt: TGTGCCAGCACCGGGACAGGGGCTTCGCGGGACACTGAAGCTTTCTTT
cdr3_aa: CASTGTGASRDTEAFF

v_call: TRBV30
d_call: TRBD1
j_call: TRBJ1-1
cdr3_length: 13
clone_size: NA
cdr3_nt: TGTGCCTGGAGTGGGCAGGGGGCAGCTGAAGCTTTCTTT
cdr3_aa: CAWSGQGAAEAFF

v_call: TRBV7-9
d_call: TRBD2
j_call: TRBJ2-7
cdr3_length: 15
clone_size: NA
cdr3_nt: TGTGCCAGCAGCTTAGGTGAGCGGGGAGGTTCCGAGCAGTACTTC
cdr3_aa: CASSLGERGGSEQYF

v_call: TRBV5-1
d_call: TRBD2
j_call: TRBJ2-3
cdr3_length: 16
clone_size: once
cdr3_nt: TGCGCCAGCAGCTACCAGACTAGCGGAAGCACAGATACGCAGTATTTT
cdr3_aa: CASSYQTSGSTDTQYF

v_call: TRBV30
d_call: TRBD2
j_call: TRBJ2-7
cdr3_length: 13
clone_size: NA
cdr3_nt: TGTGCCCGACGGACTAGCGGGGGTTGGGAGCAGTACTTC
cdr3_aa: CARRTSGGWEQYF

v_call: TRBV30
d_call: NA
j_call: TRBJ1-5
cdr3_length: 14
clone_size: once
cdr3_nt: TGTGCCTGGAGCGAGACAGGTAGCAATCAGCCCCAGCATTTT
cdr3_aa: CAWSETGSNQPQHF

v_call: TRBV18
d_call: NA
j_call: TRBJ1-4
cdr3_length: 15
clone_size: NA
cdr3_nt: TGTGCCAGCTCACCAAGCGGGAAAGGGTATGAAAAACTGTTTTTT
cdr3_aa: CASSPSGKGYEKLFF

v_call: TRBV13
d_call: NA
j_call: TRBJ2-3
cdr3_length: 16
clone_size: NA
cdr3_nt: TGTGCCAGCAGCTTAGGTGCGTTTCCTAGCACAGATACGCAGTATTTT
cdr3_aa: CASSLGAFPSTDTQYF

v_call: TRBV6-5
d_call: NA
j_call: TRBJ1-2
cdr3_length: 13
clone_size: NA
cdr3_nt: TGTGCCAGCAGTTTACAGGGATTAGATGGCTACACCTTC
cdr3_aa: CASSLQGLDGYTF

v_call: TRBV12-3/TRBV12-4
d_call: NA
j_call: TRBJ1-4
cdr3_length: 11
clone_size: NA
cdr3_nt: TGTGCCAGCAGTTTCGGTGAAAAACTGTTTTTT
cdr3_aa: CASSFGEKLFF

v_call: TRBV30
d_call: TRBD2
j_call: TRBJ2-7
cdr3_length: 14
clone_size: NA
cdr3_nt: TGTGCCTGGAGTGTACTAGCGGGGGGATACGAGCAGTACTTC
cdr3_aa: CAWSVLAGGYEQYF

v_call: TRBV7-3
d_call: TRBD2
j_call: TRBJ2-5
cdr3_length: 14
clone_size: few
cdr3_nt: TGTGCCAGCAGCTCCGGACTAGGACAAGAGACCCAGTACTTC
cdr3_aa: CASSSGLGQETQYF

v_call: TRBV7-6
d_call: NA
j_call: TRBJ2-3
cdr3_length: 15
clone_size: NA
cdr3_nt: TGTGCCAGCAGCTTAATAGGGGGGGGCACAGATACGCAGTATTTT
cdr3_aa: CASSLIGGGTDTQYF

v_call: TRBV7-9
d_call: NA
j_call: TRBJ2-2
cdr3_length: 15
clone_size: NA
cdr3_nt: TGTGCCAGCAGCTTATTAGGGGATCGAACCGGGGAGCTGTTTTTT
cdr3_aa: CASSLLGDRTGELFF

v_call: TRBV14
d_call: NA
j_call: TRBJ1-2
cdr3_length: 15
clone_size: NA
cdr3_nt: TGTGCCAGCAGCCAAGATAAAGCAGGGATCCATGGCTACACCTTC
cdr3_aa: CASSQDKAGIHGYTF

v_call: TRBV30
d_call: TRBD2
j_call: TRBJ2-7
cdr3_length: 15
clone_size: NA
cdr3_nt: TGTGCCTGGCCCAGAGCGGGGGAGAGCTCCTACGAGCAGTACTTC
cdr3_aa: CAWPRAGESSYEQYF

v_call: TRBV10-2
d_call: NA
j_call: TRBJ2-3
cdr3_length: 12
clone_size: NA
cdr3_nt: TGCGCCAGCAGGACAGGTACAGATACGCAGTATTTT
cdr3_aa: CASRTGTDTQYF

v_call: TRBV28
d_call: NA
j_call: TRBJ1-2
cdr3_length: 14
clone_size: once
cdr3_nt: TGTGCCAGCAGTTTTGGGTTGGGTTCGAGGGGCTACACCTTC
cdr3_aa: CASSFGLGSRGYTF

v_call: TRBV6-6
d_call: NA
j_call: TRBJ1-6
cdr3_length: 18
clone_size: NA
cdr3_nt: TGTGCCAGCAGTCCCTTTCCTATTTCCGGGGGTGTTAATTGGTCCCTCCACTTT
cdr3_aa: CASSPFPISGGVNWSLHF

v_call: TRBV7-3
d_call: TRBD1
j_call: TRBJ2-3
cdr3_length: 14
clone_size: NA
cdr3_nt: TGTGCCAGCAGCTTGACAGGGGGTCCAGATACGCAGTATTTT
cdr3_aa: CASSLTGGPDTQYF

v_call: TRBV2
d_call: TRBD2
j_call: TRBJ2-2
cdr3_length: 14
clone_size: NA
cdr3_nt: TGTGCCAGCATTTTAGCGGGGGGCACCGGGGAGCTGTTTTTT
cdr3_aa: CASILAGGTGELFF

v_call: TRBV4-1
d_call: TRBD1
j_call: TRBJ2-1
cdr3_length: 16
clone_size: NA
cdr3_nt: TGCGCCAGCAGCCAAGAACCGGGACAGGGGGCCAATGAGCAGTTCTTC
cdr3_aa: CASSQEPGQGANEQFF

v_call: TRBV9
d_call: TRBD1
j_call: TRBJ2-2
cdr3_length: 15
clone_size: NA
cdr3_nt: TGTGCCAGCAGCGTCGGGGCAGGACAGGCCGGGGAGCTGTTTTTT
cdr3_aa: CASSVGAGQAGELFF

v_call: TRBV7-9
d_call: TRBD1
j_call: TRBJ1-6
cdr3_length: 16
clone_size: NA
cdr3_nt: TGTGCCAGCAGCTCTGTCCCGGGACAGCCAAATTCACCCCTCCACTTT
cdr3_aa: CASSSVPGQPNSPLHF